Shown below are 22 T cell receptor beta chains from a single sample sequenced in a study of shared clonotypes between healthy human individuals. The naive CD8 subset, CD45RO-negative cells positively selected for CCR7, excluded terminally differentiated effector memory CD45RA+ cells. The assay was immunoSEQ multiplex PCR, and TCRdb's table has in-frame clones only and misses some. The table includes approximately 600,000 clones, around 95% detected once. Sequencing was carried out using naive CD8+ T cells sorted from blood. Source of these receptors: a young woman in good health.

V and J are TRBV2 and TRBJ1-1; D uncertain. Germline assignment: CDR1 SNHLY and CDR2 FYNNEI. Trimming shortened V by 3 bases and J by 1 base, and 9 bases separated the two germline ends. The CDR3 extends over 14 amino acids. CDR3 in amino acids: CASSDGRRNTEAFF. The CDR3 nucleotides are TGTGCCAGCAGTGACGGCAGGCGGAACACTGAAGCTTTCTTT.

The chain carries TRBV29-1 and TRBJ2-2; 7 bases agree with TRBD1. CDR1 and CDR2 (germline): SQVTM, ANQGSEA. This CDR3 spans 13 amino acids. With V trimmed by 7 bases and J by 3 bases, 5 bases remained unmatched. Here the CDR3 DNA reads TGCAGCGCCCAAGACAGGGACACCGGGGAGCTGTTTTTT. Encoded protein: CSAQDRDTGELFF.

The chain is built from TRBV7-8 and TRBJ2-6; possibly TRBD2 for D (6 bases). The germline gives CDR1 SGHVS, CDR2 FQNEAQ. The CDR3 has 16 residues. Trimming took off 0 bases at V and 1 base at J, with 7 bases between the two ends. CDR3 DNA sequence: TGTGCCAGCAGCTTAGCGGAGGGGTCTGGGGCCAACGTCCTGACTTTC. Amino acids: CASSLAEGSGANVLTF.

Remarks on this clone: Other DNA sequences in this sample translate to the same CDR3. The chain carries TRBV9 and TRBJ2-7; the D gene is possibly TRBD2 (6 bases). Germline V gene sequence: CDR1 SGDLS, CDR2 YYNGEE. This CDR3 has 14 residues. Between the trimmed V and J ends, which lost 0 bases and 2 bases, there was a span of 9 bases. The CDR3 spells CASSVDGGTYEQYF. CDR3 nucleotide sequence: TGTGCCAGCAGCGTAGACGGGGGAACCTACGAGCAGTACTTC.

The chain has TRBV13 and TRBJ2-3; maybe TRBD2 (5 bases). Trimming shortened V by 1 base and J by 6 bases, and 8 bases separated the two germline ends. This CDR3 region has 13 residues. Germline CDR1 is PRHDT and CDR2 is FYEKMQ (reference sequence). The CDR3 loop reads CASSLVRTDTQYF. The CDR3 region has the DNA TGTGCCAGCAGCTTAGTTAGGACTGATACGCAGTATTTT.

V usage is TRBV5-5 and J usage is TRBJ1-2; 8 nucleotides line up with TRBD1. Unmatched junction bases numbered 13, after V lost 6 bases and J lost 9 bases. The CDR3 runs to 14 residues. The germline gives CDR1 SGHKS, CDR2 YYEKEE (reference sequence). The CDR3 here is CASNPLSRGRSYTF. The CDR3 DNA sequence: TGTGCCAGCAACCCTCTGAGCAGGGGGCGAAGCTACACCTTC.

The chain links TRBV29-1 to TRBJ2-3, with TRBD2 identical over 10 bases. The CDR3 runs 15 residues. V shed 4 bases, J shed 1 base, and the junction held 5 bases outside the gene matches. Germline values: CDR1 SQVTM, CDR2 ANQGSEA. DNA for the CDR3: TGCAGCGTTGGATCGACTAGCGGGCGCACAGATACGCAGTATTTT. Protein sequence: CSVGSTSGRTDTQYF.

About this clone itself: The junction differs from germline at one of its ends, possibly a read error. The gene calls are TRBV7-2 and TRBJ2-7; 7 bases are shared with TRBD1. The CDR3 consists of 14 residues. CDR1 and CDR2 (germline): SGHTA, FQGNSA. DNA for the CDR3: TGTGCCAGCAGCGTAGCGACAGGGCTCCACGAGCAGTACTTC. This translates into CASSVATGLHEQYF.

The V call is TRBV2, the J call TRBJ2-7, with TRBD1 identical over 8 bases. The V and J ends lost 2 bases and 2 bases, in that order; junction bases with no gene match: 5. The length of the CDR3 is 15 residues. Germline CDR1 reads SNHLY; CDR2 reads FYNNEI. CDR3 in amino acids: CASSEPGQAPYEQYF. CDR3 nucleotide sequence: TGTGCCAGCAGTGAACCGGGACAGGCCCCCTACGAGCAGTACTTC.

The chain carries TRBV6-5 and TRBJ2-7; TRBD2 aligns across 7 bases. Trimming cost V 0 bases and J 3 bases; bases outside gene matches: 5. The CDR3 runs 15 residues. Per germline, CDR1 MNHEY and CDR2 SVGAGI. CDR3 nucleotides: TGTGCCAGCAGTTACTCGAGCGGGAAGTTCTACGAGCAGTACTTC. Translated, it gives CASSYSSGKFYEQYF.

This sequence joins TRBV4-1 and TRBJ1-1; D call uncertain. CDR3 size: 14 residues. V lost 7 bases to trimming and J lost 7 bases, with 19 bases between them. Germline V gene data show CDR1 as MGHRA and CDR2 as YSYEKL. In DNA, the CDR3 is TGCGCCAGCACTCCAAGATCGGGGAATGGTGAAGCTTTCTTT. Translating it yields CASTPRSGNGEAFF.

For the CDR3, the DNA is TGTGCCAGCAGCTTAGCTAGCGGGCATTACGAGCAGTACTTC. Residues: CASSLASGHYEQYF. V and J are TRBV7-6 and TRBJ2-7; 7 bases align to TRBD2. The V and J ends lost 0 bases and 4 bases, in that order; junction bases with no gene match: 3. The CDR3 length is 14 residues. Germline V gene lookup returns CDR1 SGHVS and CDR2 FNYEAQ.

Regarding this clone: Other DNA sequences from this sample encode an identical CDR3 as well. DNA for the CDR3: TGTGCCAGCAGTGACTCCTACGAGCAGTACTTC. Residues: CASSDSYEQYF. The chain is built from TRBV28 and TRBJ2-7; D is undetermined. Deletions cut 5 bases from V and 0 bases from J, with 2 bases between. The CDR3 contains 11 residues. The V gene's germline CDR1 is MDHEN and CDR2 SYDVKM.

The chain links TRBV13 to TRBJ1-1, with 9 bases lining up with TRBD1. This CDR3 has 13 amino acids. The germline V gene encodes CDR1 PRHDT and CDR2 FYEKMQ (reference sequence). With V trimmed by 5 bases and J by 7 bases, 5 bases remained unmatched. This chain's CDR3 is CASSTGTGFEAFF. Here the CDR3 DNA reads TGTGCCAGCAGCACCGGGACAGGGTTTGAAGCTTTCTTT.

V usage is TRBV5-1 and J usage is TRBJ2-2, with TRBD1 matching over 7 bases. Germline V CDR1 and CDR2: SGHRS, YFSETQ. V dropped 4 bases and J dropped 0; count of bases not matched to a gene: 3. This CDR3 contains 15 residues. In nucleotides, the CDR3 is TGCGCCAGCAGCCGGGACAGAGCGAACACCGGGGAGCTGTTTTTT. This encodes CASSRDRANTGELFF.

This clone was detected once. V gene TRBV16 combines with J gene TRBJ2-7; perhaps TRBD2 as D (5 bases). The CDR3 is 12 amino acids. Germline CDR1 KGHSY, CDR2 FQNENV. With 8 bases removed from V and 1 base from J, the gap between germline ends came to 9 bases. CDR3 region: CASGGSSYEQYF. CDR3 DNA: TGTGCCAGCGGCGGGTCTTCCTACGAGCAGTACTTC.

This chain uses TRBV7-9 with TRBJ2-2; the D is unclear. The germline V gene encodes CDR1 SEHNR and CDR2 FQNEAQ (reference sequence). The CDR3 consists of 12 residues. V lost 2 bases, J lost 7 bases, and 5 bases lay in between. CDR3 in DNA: TGTGCCAGCAGCTTACGACACGGGGAGCTGTTTTTT. Its translation: CASSLRHGELFF.

The CDR3 reads CASSAWTHSNQPQHF. The CDR3, as DNA: TGTGCCAGCAGTGCATGGACACATAGCAATCAGCCCCAGCATTTT. The genes are TRBV27 and TRBJ1-5; the D gene is possibly TRBD1 (5 bases). In germline, CDR1 is MNHEY, CDR2 SMNVEV (reference sequence). V gave up 5 bases and J gave up 0 bases, with 11 bases separating them. CDR3 length equals 15 residues.

This sequence joins TRBV27 and TRBJ2-7; 9 bases agree with TRBD2. With V trimmed by 2 bases and J by 3 bases, 8 bases remained unmatched. The CDR3 spans 16 residues. Germline CDR1 reads MNHEY; CDR2 reads SMNVEV (reference sequence). CDR3 coding DNA: TGTGCCAGCAGTTTAGCGGGGCGGGAGGGCCACTACGAGCAGTACTTC. The encoded protein is CASSLAGREGHYEQYF.

The genes are TRBV6-1 and TRBJ2-7, with D perhaps matching TRBD2 (6 bases). Germline values: CDR1 MNHNS, CDR2 SASEGT. This CDR3 region has 15 residues. Between the trimmed V and J ends, which lost 1 base and 3 bases, there was a span of 13 bases. CDR3 sequence reads: CASSEVVSGSYEQYF. Here the CDR3 DNA reads TGTGCCAGCAGTGAAGTAGTTAGCGGCAGCTACGAGCAGTACTTC.

V gene TRBV5-1 combines with J gene TRBJ2-1; perhaps TRBD2 as D (5 bases). Trimming cost V 0 bases and J 6 bases, with 22 bases left between them. Germline V gene sequence: CDR1 SGHRS, CDR2 YFSETQ. The CDR3 covers 18 residues. Here the CDR3 reads CASSLEERKRIQRNEQFF. CDR3 nucleotide sequence: TGCGCCAGCAGCTTGGAGGAGCGGAAAAGAATTCAACGCAATGAGCAGTTCTTC.

The rearrangement joins TRBV9 to TRBJ2-7; TRBD2 matches 7 bases. The CDR3 is 14 residues long. The ends lost 4 bases at V and 5 bases at J; junction bases unmatched: 9. CDR1 is SGDLS and CDR2 is YYNGEE in the germline V gene. The CDR3 spells CASSLQASGDEQYF. The CDR3 DNA is TGTGCCAGCAGCCTCCAGGCTAGCGGCGACGAGCAGTACTTC.